This note documents a single T cell receptor (beta chain) sequence. The assay was immunoSEQ multiplex PCR, and TCRdb's table has in-frame clones only and misses some. The sample records some 200,000 clones, 80% being singletons. This entry comes from a study of blood T cell repertoires in COVID-19. Looking at the study overall: From T cells, B-cell-depleted T cells, or PBMCs came the material, which was cDNA or gDNA.

This CDR3 has 17 amino acids. The ends were cut back, 5 bases at V and 1 base at J, with 17 bases in the middle. From germline, CDR1 is LGHNA and CDR2 YSLEER. This study enrolled people aged about 18 to 100 from 24 US geographic areas. The receptor was isolated from a middle-aged woman with acute COVID-19. Sequenced: PBMCs or T cells enriched from blood (not recorded which). This chain joins TRBV4-3 and TRBJ2-2, with D possibly being TRBD2 (5 bases). For the CDR3, the DNA is TGCGCCAGCAGCACCGTGGTGGAGCGGCAGAACACCGGGGAGCTGTTTTTT. It translates to CASSTVVERQNTGELFF.